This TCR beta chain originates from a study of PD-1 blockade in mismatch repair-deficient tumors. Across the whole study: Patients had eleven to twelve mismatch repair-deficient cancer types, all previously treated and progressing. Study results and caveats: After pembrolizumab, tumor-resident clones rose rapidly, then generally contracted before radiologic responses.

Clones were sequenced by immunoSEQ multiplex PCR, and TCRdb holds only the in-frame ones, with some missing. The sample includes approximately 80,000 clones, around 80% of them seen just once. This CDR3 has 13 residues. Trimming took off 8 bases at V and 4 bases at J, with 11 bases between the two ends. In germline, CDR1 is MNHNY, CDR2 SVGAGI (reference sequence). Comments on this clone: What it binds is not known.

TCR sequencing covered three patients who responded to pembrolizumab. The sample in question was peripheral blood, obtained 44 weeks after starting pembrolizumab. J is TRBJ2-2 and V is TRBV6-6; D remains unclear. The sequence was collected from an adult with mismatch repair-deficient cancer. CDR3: CASRTEGTGELFF. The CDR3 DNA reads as TGTGCCAGCCGGACCGAAGGCACCGGGGAGCTGTTTTTT.